The present T cell receptor beta chain was sequenced within a study of T cell responses to AZD1222 COVID-19 vaccine listed by TCRdb under 2021. Concerning the study at large: Because spike-specific TCR depth and breadth did not differ between the two schedules, AZD1222 recipients who got a second dose at roughly 4 weeks were pooled with those who got a second dose at roughly 12 weeks. A total of over 230 trial participants underwent TCR sequencing, of whom some 200 had received two doses of AZD1222 and some 25 had received two doses of the MenACWY control vaccine. Enrollment into the trials was organized by age into subgroups of 18-55, 56-69 and 70-plus years, and those subgroups contained roughly 150, 30 and 60 TCR-sequenced participants, respectively. The paper's findings and limits, for the study overall: A significant rise in spike-specific TCR breadth and depth was observed after two AZD1222 doses relative to day 0 and relative to MenACWY recipients. Because no day 14 peak-response samples were available, the repertoires could be characterized only after the peak T cell response. Only five or six AZD1222 recipients were SARS-CoV-2 seropositive at baseline, limiting conclusions about previously exposed vaccinees. Participants were mostly white British and included more females than males, and it was suggested by the authors that clonal diversity may have been underestimated. In the small 56-69-year group, the increase in depth fell short of significance, most likely because of low power. Epitopes outside the regions mutated in the B.1.351 and B.1.1.7 variants were reportedly recognized by nearly half of the unique spike-specific TCRs. The whole spike protein was spanned by vaccine-associated CD4 TCRs, and dominant responses were seen in regions 160-218 and 743-854.

The CDR3 regions of human TCRbeta chains were analyzed by immunosequencing. The authors' pipeline ran thus. TCRs in the repertoires were matched against a reference library of SARS-CoV-2-specific TCRs that had been generated with the MIRA antigen-specificity platform. Breadth meant the fraction of unique TCRs that were SARS-CoV-2-associated, whereas depth meant the fraction of total T cells that were SARS-CoV-2-associated. Using the MIRA data, every spike-specific TCR was mapped to the spike region that the TCR reacted to and assigned to either a CD4 or a CD8 class. Log10-transformed breadth and depth values were compared by one-way ANOVA with Sidak's multiple comparisons tests. Entries here come from immuneACCESS through TCRdb and include only in-frame sequences with V and J called. Some clones fail to appear in such tables; in the studies checked, an unresolved V gene covers under half of the shortfall, and the cause of the remainder is unknown. That table gives V, J and clone size, and the DNA gave D and trimming. Across this sample there are about 62,000 clones, with roughly 70% seen only once. The ten largest clones add up to over 12% of the sample.

The germline ends are 6 bases apart after V is trimmed by 4 bases and J by 1 base. The CDR3 covers 13 residues, taking in both the cysteine and the phenylalanine. Just the 39-base CDR3 DNA is kept, in frame starting at base 1. CDR1 is given as LNHDA and CDR2 as SQIVND, both from the germline V gene (reference sequence). This clone turned up a few times. The specificity of this receptor is unknown. No much larger clonotype is one base removed from it; base qualities were not supplied. The label giving this sample's time point can be read as: baseline before first vaccination. The vaccinee samples were drawn from two UK trials, COV001 and COV002, one of which was a single-blind randomized controlled phase 2/3 trial testing AZD1222 (ChAdOx1 nCoV-19) in healthy adults. For TCRbeta chain sequencing, PBMC samples were collected from trial participants at day 0 and at day 28 after the second dose.

The TCR sequence derives from an adult in good health. The chain uses TRBV19 and TRBJ2-3, with no confident D gene call. Sequencing was performed on peripheral blood, taken on day 0 of AZD1222 vaccination. The CDR3 here reads CASSRWGTDTQYF. The DNA reads as follows: TGTGCCAGTAGTAGGTGGGGCACAGATACGCAGTATTTT.